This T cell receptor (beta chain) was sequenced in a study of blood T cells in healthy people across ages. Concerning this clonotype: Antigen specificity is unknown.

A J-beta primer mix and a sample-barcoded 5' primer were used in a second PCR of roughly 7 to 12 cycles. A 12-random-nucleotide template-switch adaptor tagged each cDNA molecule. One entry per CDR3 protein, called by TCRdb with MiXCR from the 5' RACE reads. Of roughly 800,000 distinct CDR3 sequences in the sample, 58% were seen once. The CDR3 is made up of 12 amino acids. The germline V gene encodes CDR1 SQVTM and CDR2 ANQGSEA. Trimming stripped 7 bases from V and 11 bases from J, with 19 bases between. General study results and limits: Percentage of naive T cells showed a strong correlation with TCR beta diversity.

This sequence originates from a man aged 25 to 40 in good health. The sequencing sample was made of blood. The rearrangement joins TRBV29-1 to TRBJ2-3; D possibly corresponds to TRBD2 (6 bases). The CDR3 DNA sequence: TGCAGCGCCCTCCCTTGGCGGCGGGGGCAGTATTTT. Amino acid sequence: CSALPWRRGQYF.